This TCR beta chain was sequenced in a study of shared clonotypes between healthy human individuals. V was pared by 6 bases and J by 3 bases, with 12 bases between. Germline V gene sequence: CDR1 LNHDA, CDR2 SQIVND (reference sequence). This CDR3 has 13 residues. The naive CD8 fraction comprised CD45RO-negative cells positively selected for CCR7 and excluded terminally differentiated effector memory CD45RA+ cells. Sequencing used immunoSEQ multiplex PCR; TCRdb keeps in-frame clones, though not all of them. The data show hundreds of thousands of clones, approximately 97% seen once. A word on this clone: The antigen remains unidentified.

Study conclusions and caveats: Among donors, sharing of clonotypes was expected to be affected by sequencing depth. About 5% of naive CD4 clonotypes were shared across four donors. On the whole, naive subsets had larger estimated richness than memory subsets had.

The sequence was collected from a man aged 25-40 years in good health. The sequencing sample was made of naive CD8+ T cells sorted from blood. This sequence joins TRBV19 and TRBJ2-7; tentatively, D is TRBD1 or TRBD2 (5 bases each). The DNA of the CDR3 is TGTGCCAGTAGGGGGACCAACAGCTACGAGCAGTACTTC. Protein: CASRGTNSYEQYF.